Described below is a single T cell receptor beta chain sequence and its context. Clones were sequenced by immunoSEQ multiplex PCR, and TCRdb holds only the in-frame ones, with some missing. The sample yields 150,000 or so clones, 80% to 95% seen once. The CDR3 consists of 15 residues. Per the germline V gene, CDR1 is SGHAT and CDR2 is FQNNGV. The V end was cut by 5 bases, the J end by 4 bases, with 14 bases between. The sample comes from a study of control samples from healthy donors and cancer patients. Material: blood. The receptor was derived from an older woman in good health. This chain links TRBV11-2 with TRBJ2-2; D gene uncertain. Here the CDR3 reads CASSQLGMSTGELFF. The DNA for the CDR3 is TGTGCCAGCAGCCAATTGGGGATGAGCACCGGGGAGCTGTTTTTT.